The clone carrying this T cell receptor (beta chain) was observed once. Cohorts were assigned according to the clinical history that participants reported. The repertoire was sequenced with immunoSEQ multiplex PCR; TCRdb's copy has only in-frame clones and lacks some. The data show approximately 300,000 clones, under 90% seen once. The sample comes from a study of blood T cell repertoires in COVID-19. At the level of the study: Sites in the United States, Italy and Spain provided acute and convalescent COVID-19 samples. The analysed material was cDNA or gDNA that came from T cells, B-cell-depleted T cells, or PBMCs.

The CDR3 has 16 amino acids. After removal of 6 bases from V and 0 bases from J, the junction contained 5 bases not matched to a gene. CDR1 WNHNN and CDR2 SYGVQD come from the germline V gene (reference sequence). This clonotype was obtained from a woman younger than 35 who had recovered from COVID-19. Sequences were obtained from PBMCs or T cells enriched from blood (not recorded which). This sequence joins TRBV10-1 and TRBJ2-5; 12 bases are a match to TRBD2. The DNA for the CDR3 is TGCGCCAGCAGGAACCGACTAGCGGGGGACCAAGAGACCCAGTACTTC. This sequence encodes CASRNRLAGDQETQYF.